The clone carrying this T cell receptor (beta chain) was recorded only once. Its antigen is unknown. The trim removed 0 bases at V and 4 bases at J, leaving 8 bases unmatched. The CDR3 has 17 amino acids. Germline lookup yields CDR1 ENHRY and CDR2 SYGVKD. This sample was included in a study of graft-versus-host responses after intestinal transplantation. Study-level information: Anti-thymocyte globulin induction preceded roughly 3 years of tacrolimus and steroid maintenance in all recipients. Study-wide points: The recipient marrow held GvH clones, and some of them showed up first in ileum or blood. Patients with graft-donor T cell macrochimerism had high graft-versus-host to host-versus-graft clonal ratios in allografts. Early after transplant, HvG declines were associated with peak levels of circulating GvH clones.

The table came from immunoSEQ multiplex PCR; TCRdb's copy has only in-frame clones and leaves some out. The sample lists 43,000 or so clones; approximately 95% were seen once. This receptor was identified in a human patient who received an intestinal transplant, so some T cells may come from the graft donor. The genes are TRBV10-3 and TRBJ2-5; 10 bases fit TRBD1. This material consisted of PBMCs, taken around 330 days after intestinal transplant. The CDR3 region has the DNA TGTGCCATCAGTGAGTCGCGTGACAGGGGGCGACGAGAGACCCAGTACTTC. Protein product: CAISESRDRGRRETQYF.